The next 22 T cell receptor beta chains were all read from a single sample in a study of blood T cell repertoires in COVID-19. Only in-frame clones appear in the TCRdb table, and some are missing; sequencing was by immunoSEQ multiplex PCR. In the table there are 70,000 or so clones, roughly 84% of which are singletons. The sample comprised peripheral blood. These receptors came from a woman under 30 with acute or convalescent COVID-19.

This chain joins TRBV7-7 and TRBJ2-7; the D is unclear. The V gene's germline CDR1 is SSHAT and CDR2 FNYEAQ (reference sequence). The CDR3 consists of 14 residues. V was pared by 6 bases and J by 0 bases, with 12 bases between. The CDR3 spells CASSPSVSSYEQYF. CDR3 DNA sequence: TGTGCCAGCAGTCCTTCGGTTAGCTCCTACGAGCAGTACTTC. The full variable domain, its missing parts supplied by reference TRBV7-7 and TRBJ2-7, is GAGVSQSPRYKVTKRGQDVTLRCDPISSHATLYWYQQALGQGPEFLTYFNYEAQPDKSGLPSDRFSAERPEGSISTLTIQRTEQRDSAMYRCASSPSVSSYEQYFGPGTRLTVT.

The chain combines TRBV6-1 with TRBJ2-2; perhaps TRBD2 as D (5 bases). CDR1 is MNHNS, CDR2 SASEGT, per germline. The V gene lost 0 bases and the J gene lost 7 bases, with 9 bases spanning the gap. The CDR3 contains 14 residues. The CDR3 sequence is CASSEARGIGELFF. In DNA form, the CDR3 reads TGTGCCAGCAGTGAAGCGCGAGGGATCGGGGAGCTGTTTTTT.

The rearrangement joins TRBV28 to TRBJ1-2; D remains ambiguous. This CDR3 spans 14 amino acids. Germline loops: CDR1 MDHEN, CDR2 SYDVKM. Trimming pared 3 bases from V and 7 bases from J, leaving 15 bases between. CDR3 in amino acids: CASSFQPSGVGYTF. The CDR3, as DNA: TGTGCCAGCAGTTTTCAACCGTCCGGGGTTGGCTACACCTTC.

On this clone: The junction departs from the called germline gene at one end, perhaps through a read error. V gene TRBV10-2 combines with J gene TRBJ1-2; D possibly corresponds to TRBD1 (6 bases). The CDR3 has 14 amino acids. Looked up from germline, CDR1 is WSHSY and CDR2 is SAAADI. The CDR3 loop reads CASSDGSRDNVFPF. The CDR3 bases are TGCGCCAGCAGTGATGGGTCGAGGGACAACGTCTTCCCCTTC.

The CDR3 loop is CASSSAGPPYGYTF. Written as DNA, the CDR3 is TGTGCCAGTAGTTCTGCTGGGCCACCCTATGGCTACACCTTC. This chain joins TRBV19 and TRBJ1-2; D unresolved. The germline V and J ends were trimmed by 5 bases and 4 bases, with 14 bases remaining between them. CDR3 size: 14 residues. Germline loops: CDR1 LNHDA, CDR2 SQIVND (reference sequence).

The chain combines TRBV5-1 with TRBJ2-1; 7 bases agree with TRBD1. The CDR3 is 15 amino acids. With 6 bases clipped from V and 1 base from J, the junction kept 7 bases outside the gene matches. Germline V CDR1 and CDR2: SGHRS, YFSETQ. The CDR3 reads CASNRGQVSYNEQFF. CDR3 nucleotides: TGCGCCAGCAACCGAGGACAGGTTTCCTACAATGAGCAGTTCTTC. Complete variable domain (other parts from reference TRBV5-1 and TRBJ2-1): KAGVTQTPRYLIKTRGQQVTLSCSPISGHRSVSWYQQTPGQGLQFLFEYFSETQRNKGNFPGRFSGRQFSNSRSEMNVSTLELGDSALYLCASNRGQVSYNEQFFGPGTRLTVL.

The J gene is TRBJ2-3, the V gene TRBV2, with D possibly being TRBD1 (6 bases). CDR1 SNHLY and CDR2 FYNNEI come from the germline V gene. The CDR3 spans 13 residues. V was shortened by 9 bases and J by 3 bases, with 13 bases between the two germline ends. In DNA, the CDR3 is TGTGCCAGGGACAACAGGGATACAGATACGCAGTATTTT. Amino acid sequence: CARDNRDTDTQYF. Using reference TRBV2 and TRBJ2-3 for the parts outside the CDR3, the full variable domain is EPEVTQTPSHQVTQMGQEVILRCVPISNHLYFYWYRQILGQKVEFLVSFYNNEISEKSEIFDDQFSVERPDGSNFTLKIRSTKLEDSAMYFCARDNRDTDTQYFGPGTRLTVL.

The chain combines TRBV9 with TRBJ2-7; perhaps TRBD2 as D (6 bases). Germline CDR1 and CDR2: SGDLS and YYNGEE. The CDR3 consists of 19 residues. Trimming took 0 bases from V and 9 from J, leaving 31 bases between them. In DNA form, the CDR3 reads TGTGCCAGCAGCGTAGCGGTATCCGACCCTAGCGCGGGTCTTATAGTGCAGTACTTC. Amino acid sequence: CASSVAVSDPSAGLIVQYF.

The genes are TRBV3-1 (or the pseudogene TRBV3-2) and TRBJ1-1; D remains unclear. V gave up 4 bases and J gave up 0 bases, with 12 bases separating them. The CDR3 totals 15 residues. Germline CDR1 reads LGHDT; CDR2 reads YNNKEL (reference sequence). CDR3 protein: CASSLGGLMNTEAFF. The CDR3 DNA reads TGTGCCAGCAGCCTGGGAGGACTTATGAACACTGAAGCTTTCTTT.

The chain is built from TRBV10-2 and TRBJ2-1; TRBD2 aligns across 12 bases. With V trimmed by 3 bases and J by 4 bases, 13 bases remained unmatched. CDR3 length: 19 residues. CDR1 WSHSY and CDR2 SAAADI come from the germline V gene. The CDR3 spells CASSDGRLAGGRGYNEQFF. CDR3 in DNA: TGCGCCAGCAGTGATGGGCGTCTAGCGGGGGGGCGGGGGTACAATGAGCAGTTCTTC.

V and J are TRBV5-6 and TRBJ2-7, with 7 bases fitting TRBD2. With V trimmed by 3 bases and J by 4 bases, 4 bases remained unmatched. CDR3 length: 13 residues. Per germline, CDR1 SGHDT and CDR2 YYEEEE. DNA of the CDR3: TGTGCCAGCAGCTCAAGCGGGAATTACGAGCAGTACTTC. This sequence encodes CASSSSGNYEQYF.

This clone has just one count. The rearrangement uses TRBV19 and TRBJ2-6; D is uncertain. The V gene's germline CDR1 is LNHDA and CDR2 SQIVND (reference sequence). Trimming pared 3 bases from V and 0 bases from J, leaving 9 bases between. CDR3 length: 16 residues. This chain's CDR3 is CASSIGGSSGANVLTF. CDR3 nucleotides: TGTGCCAGTAGTATCGGCGGTAGCTCTGGGGCCAACGTCCTGACTTTC.

CDR3 protein: CASSQERLAGGSGANVLTF. CDR3 coding DNA: TGCGCCAGCAGCCAAGAGAGACTAGCGGGCGGCTCTGGGGCCAACGTCCTGACTTTC. V gene TRBV4-3 combines with J gene TRBJ2-6; 10 bases are shared with TRBD2. This CDR3 is 19 amino acids long. Germline loops: CDR1 LGHNA, CDR2 YSLEER. Unmatched junction bases numbered 5, after V lost 0 bases and J lost 0 bases.

V is TRBV30 and J is TRBJ2-2, with 10 bases identical to TRBD1. The CDR3 is 13 residues long. Losses at the gene ends were 3 bases for V and 7 bases for J; bases not matched to a gene: 2. Looked up from germline, CDR1 is GTSNPN and CDR2 is SVGIG (reference sequence). CDR3 loop: CAWRGQGFGELFF. DNA of the CDR3: TGTGCCTGGAGGGGACAGGGGTTCGGGGAGCTGTTTTTT.

The gene calls are TRBV7-9 and TRBJ1-3; a weak D match, TRBD1 (5 bases). CDR3 length equals 14 residues. The V gene's germline CDR1 is SEHNR and CDR2 FQNEAQ (reference sequence). Trimming removed 5 bases at V and 1 base at J, with 9 bases between. The CDR3 DNA sequence: TGTGCCAGCAGCGTGACAGTGTCTGGAAACACCATATATTTT. Residues: CASSVTVSGNTIYF. Full variable domain (outside the CDR3, taken from reference TRBV7-9 and TRBJ1-3): DTGVSQNPRHKITKRGQNVTFRCDPISEHNRLYWYRQTLGQGPEFLTYFQNEAQLEKSRLLSDRFSAERPKGSFSTLEIQRTEQGDSAMYLCASSVTVSGNTIYFGEGSWLTVV.

The chain carries TRBV29-1 and TRBJ1-3, with 8 positions matching TRBD1. Trimming took 5 bases from V and 0 from J; bases not matched to a gene: 3. The CDR3 runs 14 residues. CDR1 and CDR2 (germline): SQVTM, ANQGSEA. In DNA form, the CDR3 reads TGCAGCGTTTCGGGGACAGGCTCTGGAAACACCATATATTTT. It is translated as CSVSGTGSGNTIYF.

The CDR3 spells CAWSARETQYF. CDR3 bases: TGTGCCTGGAGTGCCCGGGAGACCCAGTACTTC. The chain combines TRBV30 with TRBJ2-5, with D unresolved. The ends were cut back, 1 base at V and 5 bases at J, with 5 bases in the middle. In germline, CDR1 is GTSNPN, CDR2 SVGIG (reference sequence). CDR3 length: 11 residues. Full variable domain (outside the CDR3, taken from reference TRBV30 and TRBJ2-5): SQTIHQWPATLVQPVGSPLSLECTVEGTSNPNLYWYRQAAGRGLQLLFYSVGIGQISSEVPQNLSASRPQDRQFILSSKKLLLSDSGFYLCAWSARETQYFGPGTRLLVL.

V usage is TRBV28 and J usage is TRBJ1-5; TRBD1 matches at 7 bases. The CDR3 runs 18 residues. After removal of 3 bases from V and 0 bases from J, the junction contained 11 bases not matched to a gene. The germline V gene encodes CDR1 MDHEN and CDR2 SYDVKM. The CDR3 DNA is TGTGCCAGCAGTTTTAGGGGACAGAAGTTCTATAGCAATCAGCCCCAGCATTTT. Its protein is CASSFRGQKFYSNQPQHF.

The chain is built from TRBV11-2 and TRBJ2-1; 9 nucleotides align to TRBD1. The CDR3 consists of 16 residues. Germline CDR1 reads SGHAT; CDR2 reads FQNNGV. Trimming cost V 2 bases and J 7 bases; bases outside gene matches: 9. In nucleotides, the CDR3 is TGTGCCAGCAGCTTATCCACCGACGACAGGGGGAATGAGCAGTTCTTC. It yields the protein CASSLSTDDRGNEQFF.

V usage is TRBV29-1 and J usage is TRBJ2-7, with D tentatively TRBD2 (6 bases). Germline CDR1 reads SQVTM; CDR2 reads ANQGSEA. CDR3 length: 17 amino acids. V lost 6 bases to trimming and J lost 7 bases, with 31 bases between them. The CDR3 protein is CSVFGPVTGGSTSEQYF. As DNA, the CDR3 is TGCAGCGTCTTCGGGCCCGTAACCGGGGGAAGTACGTCTGAGCAGTACTTC.

The rearrangement joins TRBV6-1 to TRBJ1-6; D possibly corresponds to TRBD1 (6 bases). The germline V gene encodes CDR1 MNHNS and CDR2 SASEGT. Trimming left V 3 bases short and J 9 bases short, with 9 bases between. The CDR3 covers 13 residues. This CDR3 reads CASSDTGLSPLHF. The CDR3 DNA follows: TGTGCCAGCAGTGATACAGGGCTTTCACCCCTCCACTTT.

The chain combines TRBV28 with TRBJ2-7; 7 bases agree with TRBD1. Trimming cost V 4 bases and J 0 bases; bases outside gene matches: 12. Germline CDR1 and CDR2: MDHEN and SYDVKM. The CDR3 length is 17 residues. CDR3 in DNA: TGTGCCAGCAGTTCGTCTACAGGGGCCGAAAACTCCTACGAGCAGTACTTC. Translating it yields CASSSSTGAENSYEQYF.